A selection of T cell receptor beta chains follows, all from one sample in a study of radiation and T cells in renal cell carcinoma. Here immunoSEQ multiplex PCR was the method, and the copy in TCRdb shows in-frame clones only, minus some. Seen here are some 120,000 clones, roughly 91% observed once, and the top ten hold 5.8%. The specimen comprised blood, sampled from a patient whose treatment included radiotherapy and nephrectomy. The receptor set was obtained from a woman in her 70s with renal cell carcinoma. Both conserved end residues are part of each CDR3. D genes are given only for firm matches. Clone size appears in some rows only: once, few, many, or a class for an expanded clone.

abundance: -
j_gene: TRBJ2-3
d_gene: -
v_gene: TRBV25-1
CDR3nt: TGTGCCAGCAGTGAATTCTCTCCAGATACGCAGTATTTT
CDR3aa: CASSEFSPDTQYF

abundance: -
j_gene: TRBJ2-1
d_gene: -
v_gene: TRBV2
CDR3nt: TGTGCCAGCAGTGAAGCGCTTCTAGGCACTGAGCAGTTCTTC
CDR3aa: CASSEALLGTEQFF

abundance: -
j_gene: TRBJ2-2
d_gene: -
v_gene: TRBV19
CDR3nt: TGTGCCAGTAACCCTAACACCGGGGAGCTGTTTTTT
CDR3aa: CASNPNTGELFF

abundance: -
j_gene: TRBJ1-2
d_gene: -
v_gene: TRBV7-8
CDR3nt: TGTGCCAGCAGCTTAACGGATCGGGGCAGCTACACCTTC
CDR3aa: CASSLTDRGSYTF

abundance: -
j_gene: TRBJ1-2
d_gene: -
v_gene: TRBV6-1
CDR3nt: TGTGCCAGCACCTTGGGCAGGACAAACTATGGCTACACCTTC
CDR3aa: CASTLGRTNYGYTF

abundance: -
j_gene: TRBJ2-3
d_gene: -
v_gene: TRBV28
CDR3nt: TGTGCCAGCATCCCTCCCACTCGCACAGATACGCAGTATTTT
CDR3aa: CASIPPTRTDTQYF

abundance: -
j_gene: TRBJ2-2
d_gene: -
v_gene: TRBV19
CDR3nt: TGTGCCAGTACGGCAACAGGAAACACCGGGGAGCTGTTTTTT
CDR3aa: CASTATGNTGELFF

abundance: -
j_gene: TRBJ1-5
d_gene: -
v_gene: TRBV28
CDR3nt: TGTGCCAGCAGACCCCTACACAGCAATCAGCCCCAGCATTTT
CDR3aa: CASRPLHSNQPQHF

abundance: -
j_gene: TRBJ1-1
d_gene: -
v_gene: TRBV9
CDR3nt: TGTGCCAGCAGCGTAGAACTTAACACTGAAGCTTTCTTT
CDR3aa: CASSVELNTEAFF

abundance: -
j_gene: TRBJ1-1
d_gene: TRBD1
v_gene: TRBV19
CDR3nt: TGTGCCACGACCCTGGGACAGGGGGCCATTTCGGGTGAAGCTTTCTTT
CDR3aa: CATTLGQGAISGEAFF

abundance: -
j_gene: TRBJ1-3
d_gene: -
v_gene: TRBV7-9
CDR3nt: TGTGCCAGCAGCCCGGGAGTATCTGGAAACACCATATATTTT
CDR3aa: CASSPGVSGNTIYF

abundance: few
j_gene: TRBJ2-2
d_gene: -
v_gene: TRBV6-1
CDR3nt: TGTGCCAGCAGTGACGCGACTTGGAACACCGGGGAGCTGTTTTTT
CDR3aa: CASSDATWNTGELFF

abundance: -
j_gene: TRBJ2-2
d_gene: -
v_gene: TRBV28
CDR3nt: TGTGCCAGCAGTTTGGCCCAGACCCGGAGCGGGGAGCTGTTTTTT
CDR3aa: CASSLAQTRSGELFF

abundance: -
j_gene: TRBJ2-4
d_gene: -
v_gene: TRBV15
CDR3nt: TGTGCCACCAGCATTAGGGACAACGAGGCCAAAAACATTCAGTACTTC
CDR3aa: CATSIRDNEAKNIQYF

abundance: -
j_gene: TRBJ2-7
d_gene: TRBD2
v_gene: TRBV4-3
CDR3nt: TGCGCCAGCAGCCAGGGGACTAGCGGTACCTACGAGCAGTACTTC
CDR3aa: CASSQGTSGTYEQYF

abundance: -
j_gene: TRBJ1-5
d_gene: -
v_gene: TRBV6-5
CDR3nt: TGTGCCAGCAGTTACTCCCCCTCGGGGGGGCCCCAGCATTTT
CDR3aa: CASSYSPSGGPQHF

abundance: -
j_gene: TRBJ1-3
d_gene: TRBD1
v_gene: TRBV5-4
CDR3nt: TGTGCCAGCAGCTTGAGACCGGGACAGGGGCTAAACTCTGGAAACACCATATATTTT
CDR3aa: CASSLRPGQGLNSGNTIYF

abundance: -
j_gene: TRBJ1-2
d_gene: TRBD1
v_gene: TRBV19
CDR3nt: TGTGCCAGTAGGACCGGGACAGTTAACTATGGCTACACCTTC
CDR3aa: CASRTGTVNYGYTF

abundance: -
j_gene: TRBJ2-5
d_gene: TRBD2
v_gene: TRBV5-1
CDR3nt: TGCGCCAGCAGCGGGACTATCAACCAAGAGACCCAGTACTTC
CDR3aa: CASSGTINQETQYF

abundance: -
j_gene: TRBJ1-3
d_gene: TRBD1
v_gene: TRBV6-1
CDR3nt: TGTGCCAGCACCGAGGACAGGCAGATTAGAGGCACCATATATTTT
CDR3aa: CASTEDRQIRGTIYF

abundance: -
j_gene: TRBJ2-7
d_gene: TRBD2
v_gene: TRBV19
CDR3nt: TGTGCCAGTAGTCCCCGGGGGGGCGAATACGAGCAGTACTTC
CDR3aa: CASSPRGGEYEQYF

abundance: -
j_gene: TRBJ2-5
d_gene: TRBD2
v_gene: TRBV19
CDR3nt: TGTGCCAGTAGTATAGATCTGAGCGGGAGAGGCGAGACCCAGTACTTC
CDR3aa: CASSIDLSGRGETQYF

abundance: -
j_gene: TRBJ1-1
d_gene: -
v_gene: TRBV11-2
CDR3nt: TGTGCCAGCAGCCTAGAGAGGGTTGGGGAAGCTTTCTTT
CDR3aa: CASSLERVGEAFF

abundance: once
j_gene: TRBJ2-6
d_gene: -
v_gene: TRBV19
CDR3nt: TGTGCCAGTAGTATAGCGCTAGCTGGGGCCAACGTCCTGACTTTC
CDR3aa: CASSIALAGANVLTF

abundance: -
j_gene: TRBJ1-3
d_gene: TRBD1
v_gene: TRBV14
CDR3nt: TGTGCCAGCAGCAAGGGACAGGGAGTTGGAAACACCATATATTTT
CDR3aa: CASSKGQGVGNTIYF

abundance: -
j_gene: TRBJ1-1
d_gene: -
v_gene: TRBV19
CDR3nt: TGTGCCAGTAGTGTCGCCGGTGGGGCAGTGAACACTGAAGCTTTCTTT
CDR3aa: CASSVAGGAVNTEAFF

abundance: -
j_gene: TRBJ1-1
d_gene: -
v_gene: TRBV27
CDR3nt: TGTGCCAGCAGTTTACGGGGGCCCGACACTGAAGCTTTCTTT
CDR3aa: CASSLRGPDTEAFF

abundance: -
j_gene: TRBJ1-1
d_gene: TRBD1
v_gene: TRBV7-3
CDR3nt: TGTGCCAGCAGCTCACAGGGGGCAGGGACTGAAGCTTTCTTT
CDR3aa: CASSSQGAGTEAFF

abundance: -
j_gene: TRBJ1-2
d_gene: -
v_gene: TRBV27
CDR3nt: TGTGCCAGCACCCCTCGGGGGGGAGGCTATGGCTACACCTTC
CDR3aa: CASTPRGGGYGYTF

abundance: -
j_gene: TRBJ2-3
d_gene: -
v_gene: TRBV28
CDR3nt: TGTGCCAGCAGTTCGCCCAGCCGGGACTTGGGGTATTTT
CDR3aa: CASSSPSRDLGYF

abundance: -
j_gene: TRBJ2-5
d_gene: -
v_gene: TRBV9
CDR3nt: TGTGCCAGCAGCATCCGGGTGGGGTTACAAGAGACCCAGTACTTC
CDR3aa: CASSIRVGLQETQYF

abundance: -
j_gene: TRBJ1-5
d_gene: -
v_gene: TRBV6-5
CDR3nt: TGTGCCAGCACGGGGGACGGCGGCAATCAGCCCCAGCATTTT
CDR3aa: CASTGDGGNQPQHF

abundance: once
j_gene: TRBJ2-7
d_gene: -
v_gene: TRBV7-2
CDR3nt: TGTGCCAGCAGCTTAGCGAAGTTTGGACAGCTTTCCTACGAGCAGTACTTC
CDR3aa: CASSLAKFGQLSYEQYF